These 24 T cell receptor beta chains originate from one sample sequenced in a study of blood T cell repertoires in COVID-19. Some clones are missing from TCRdb's copy, which holds only in-frame ones; the method was immunoSEQ multiplex PCR. This table has fewer than 250,000 clones, roughly nine tenths appearing once. The sequencing input was peripheral blood. All receptors derive from a man aged 35 to 55 with acute or convalescent COVID-19.

The table lists this clone with a count of one. The chain couples TRBV4-1 to TRBJ2-7; 8 bases are shared with TRBD1. The CDR3 loop spans 16 amino acids. The V and J ends lost 5 bases and 6 bases, in that order; junction bases with no gene match: 15. Germline V gene data show CDR1 as MGHRA and CDR2 as YSYEKL. The CDR3 loop reads CASSSHSGTGPLEQYF. CDR3 coding DNA: TGCGCCAGCAGCTCGCACTCCGGGACAGGTCCCCTCGAGCAGTACTTC.

The rearrangement uses TRBV19 and TRBJ2-7; 9 positions agree with TRBD1. Trimming cost V 1 base and J 4 bases; bases outside gene matches: 2. The CDR3 has 14 amino acids. Germline CDR1 and CDR2: LNHDA and SQIVND (reference sequence). The CDR3 protein is CASSIGDRAYEQYF. The CDR3 bases are TGTGCCAGTAGTATAGGGGACAGGGCTTACGAGCAGTACTTC.

The V call is TRBV5-1, the J call TRBJ2-1; TRBD2 is a possible D gene (5 bases). The CDR3 sequence is 16 residues long. CDR1 and CDR2 from the germline V gene are SGHRS and YFSETQ. Deletions cut 0 bases from V and 0 bases from J, with 10 bases between. In nucleotides, the CDR3 is TGCGCCAGCAGCTTGGGTCCGGGGAGCTCCTACAATGAGCAGTTCTTC. It codes for CASSLGPGSSYNEQFF.

V is TRBV7-8 and J is TRBJ2-7; perhaps TRBD2 as D (6 bases). V was pared by 4 bases and J by 5 bases, with 21 bases between. Germline V gives CDR1 SGHVS, CDR2 FQNEAQ. CDR3 length equals 16 residues. DNA for the CDR3: TGTGCCAGCAGCTCCCGATTGGGACTGGCCGGCAACGAGCAGTACTTC. Amino acids: CASSSRLGLAGNEQYF. Looking up the rest from reference TRBV7-8 and TRBJ2-7 gives the full variable domain: GAGVSQSPRYKVAKRGQDVALRCDPISGHVSLFWYQQALGQGPEFLTYFQNEAQLDKSGLPSDRFFAERPEGSVSTLKIQRTQQEDSAVYLCASSSRLGLAGNEQYFGPGTRLTVT.

This chain uses TRBV10-3 with TRBJ2-3, with 9 bases lining up with TRBD1. V gave up 2 bases and J gave up 4 bases; unmatched junction bases: 4. Germline CDR1 is ENHRY and CDR2 is SYGVKD. This CDR3 comprises 15 residues. CDR3 residues: CAISETGGDSDTQYF. As DNA, the CDR3 is TGTGCCATCAGTGAGACAGGGGGCGACTCAGATACGCAGTATTTT.

The chain recombines TRBV21-1 with TRBJ2-7; the table calls TRBD1, which could not be checked here. TRBV21-1 has pseudogene status. This CDR3 has 15 residues. CDR3: CASSKGGTGNYEQYF. The DNA of the CDR3 is TGTGCCAGCAGCAAAGGAGGGACAGGGAACTACGAGCAGTACTTC.

CDR3 sequence (DNA): TGTGCCACCGAAGGGGCCGACACAGATACGCAGTATTTT. Translated, it gives CATEGADTDTQYF. The J gene is TRBJ2-3, the V gene TRBV24-1; tentatively, D is TRBD1 (5 bases). The germline V gene encodes CDR1 KGHDR and CDR2 SFDVKD. V shed 9 bases and J shed 2 bases, with 11 bases lying between them. The CDR3 length is 13 residues.

This chain joins TRBV2 and TRBJ2-3, with TRBD2 matching 8 bases. The CDR3 contains 14 residues. Trimming cost V 5 bases and J 3 bases; bases outside gene matches: 4. Per the germline V gene, CDR1 is SNHLY and CDR2 is FYNNEI. In DNA, the CDR3 is TGTGCCAGCAGTAAGGGACTAGTAACAGATACGCAGTATTTT. Residues: CASSKGLVTDTQYF.

The rearrangement links TRBV7-9 to TRBJ2-5, with D unresolved. The length of the CDR3 is 15 residues. In germline, CDR1 is SEHNR, CDR2 FQNEAQ (reference sequence). V lost 7 bases and J lost 1, with 16 bases in between. The CDR3 DNA sequence: TGTGCCAGCAACAACCCCCCGGTACTCCAAGAGACCCAGTACTTC. Translated: CASNNPPVLQETQYF.

The chain has TRBV2 and TRBJ2-1, with 7 nucleotides matching TRBD1. The CDR3 is 18 residues long. J gave up 8 bases and V 7 bases, and 23 bases lay outside the gene matches. Per the germline V gene, CDR1 is SNHLY and CDR2 is FYNNEI. CDR3 coding DNA: TGTGCCAGCAAAGGGGGCCCCCAAAATCAGGGACCCAGGGATGAGCAGTTCTTC. Protein: CASKGGPQNQGPRDEQFF.

The chain joins TRBV5-5 to TRBJ2-5; 8 nucleotides line up with TRBD1. CDR1 is SGHKS and CDR2 is YYEKEE in the germline V gene (reference sequence). V trimming: 1 base; J trimming: 5 bases; junction bases outside the gene matches: 7. The CDR3 is made up of 15 amino acids. CDR3 coding DNA: TGTGCCAGCAGCTTGCCCGGACAGGGCAGGGAGACCCAGTACTTC. Residues: CASSLPGQGRETQYF.

The chain couples TRBV6-5 to TRBJ1-5; perhaps TRBD1 as D (6 bases). V lost 6 bases, J lost 5 bases, and 11 bases lay in between. Per germline, CDR1 MNHEY and CDR2 SVGAGI. The CDR3 loop spans 13 amino acids. CDR3 amino acids: CASRLGGDQPQHF. CDR3 nucleotide sequence: TGTGCCAGCAGACTAGGGGGGGATCAGCCCCAGCATTTT.

The chain couples TRBV4-1 to TRBJ2-1; 10 bases match TRBD2. J gave up 5 bases and V 6 bases, and 4 bases lay outside the gene matches. This CDR3 contains 14 residues. Germline CDR1 is MGHRA and CDR2 is YSYEKL. CDR3 DNA: TGCGCCAGCAGACCTAGCGGGGGCCACAATGAGCAGTTCTTC. Its translation is CASRPSGGHNEQFF.

CDR3 protein: CASSQGGLASKNEQFF. The CDR3 nucleotides are TGCGCCAGCAGCCAAGGGGGACTAGCGTCCAAAAATGAGCAGTTCTTC. The J gene is TRBJ2-1, the V gene TRBV4-1, with 10 bases fitting TRBD2. V was clipped by 1 base and J by 7 bases; unmatched bases: 7. The CDR3 has 16 residues. Germline loops: CDR1 MGHRA, CDR2 YSYEKL.

The chain has TRBV7-3 and TRBJ2-5, with TRBD2 matching over 10 bases. Germline CDR1 is SGHTA and CDR2 is FQGTGA. The V segment lost 2 bases and the J segment 1 base; nucleotides outside the gene matches: 10. This CDR3 spans 18 amino acids. The CDR3 DNA is TGTGCCAGCAGCTTATGGGCTAGCGGGAGCCTACTCCAAGAGACCCAGTACTTC. Amino acids: CASSLWASGSLLQETQYF. Based on the CDR3 plus reference TRBV7-3 and TRBJ2-5, the full variable domain is GAGVSQTPSNKVTEKGKYVELRCDPISGHTALYWYRQSLGQGPEFLIYFQGTGAADDSGLPNDRFFAVRPEGSVSTLKIQRTERGDSAVYLCASSLWASGSLLQETQYFGPGTRLLVL.

CDR3 protein: CASSLTGGLETQYF. The CDR3 DNA sequence: TGTGCCAGCTCACTGACAGGGGGCTTAGAGACCCAGTACTTC. V gene TRBV18 combines with J gene TRBJ2-5; TRBD1 agrees at 10 bases. J lost 4 bases, V lost 4 bases, and 3 bases had no gene match. This CDR3 spans 14 amino acids. The germline CDR1 and CDR2 sequences are KGHSH and LQKENI.

In DNA form, the CDR3 reads TGTGCCATCAGTCTCGGGGGGGCCCACACTGAAGCTTTCTTT. Its translation: CAISLGGAHTEAFF. V gene TRBV10-3 combines with J gene TRBJ1-1; TRBD1 is a possible D gene (6 bases). V gave up 5 bases and J gave up 3 bases, with 13 bases separating them. Germline V gene sequence: CDR1 ENHRY, CDR2 SYGVKD. The CDR3 is 14 amino acids.

The chain is built from TRBV30 and TRBJ1-6; maybe TRBD1 (6 bases). The CDR3 length is 13 residues. The V gene lost 1 base and the J gene lost 11 bases, with 12 bases spanning the gap. CDR1 is GTSNPN, CDR2 SVGIG, per germline (reference sequence). CDR3 bases: TGTGCCTGGAGTGAACAGGGTTCGGCACCCCTCCACTTT. This codes for CAWSEQGSAPLHF. Variable domain in full (rest from reference TRBV30 and TRBJ1-6): SQTIHQWPATLVQPVGSPLSLECTVEGTSNPNLYWYRQAAGRGLQLLFYSVGIGQISSEVPQNLSASRPQDRQFILSSKKLLLSDSGFYLCAWSEQGSAPLHFGNGTRLTVT.

This clone turned up a few times. The V gene is TRBV30, the J gene TRBJ1-2, with 7 bases aligning to TRBD1. The CDR3 consists of 14 residues. From germline, CDR1 is GTSNPN and CDR2 SVGIG (reference sequence). The ends lost 2 bases at V and 2 bases at J; junction bases unmatched: 5. The CDR3 DNA reads as TGTGCCTGGAGTCCCAAACAGGGGAACTATGGCTACACCTTC. Translation: CAWSPKQGNYGYTF.

This chain links TRBV7-2 with TRBJ2-5; 10 bases are shared with TRBD2. The CDR3 runs 16 residues. The germline V gene encodes CDR1 SGHTA and CDR2 FQGNSA. V dropped 4 bases and J dropped 2; count of bases not matched to a gene: 7. DNA of the CDR3: TGTGCCAGCAGCTCAGCCGGACTAGCGGCTCAAGAGACCCAGTACTTC. Translated, it gives CASSSAGLAAQETQYF.

The chain links TRBV28 to TRBJ1-6; 7 bases agree with TRBD1. CDR1 is MDHEN, CDR2 SYDVKM, per germline. The CDR3 runs 15 residues. V was clipped by 4 bases and J by 10 bases; unmatched bases: 10. CDR3 in DNA: TGTGCCAGCAGTTCAGGAGACAGGGTAGGGTCACCCCTCCACTTT. Translation: CASSSGDRVGSPLHF.

The rearrangement links TRBV18 to TRBJ1-4; D possibly corresponds to TRBD1 (5 bases). CDR1 is KGHSH, CDR2 LQKENI, per germline. This CDR3 is built from 15 residues. V was clipped by 2 bases and J by 2 bases, with 9 bases between them. CDR3 sequence reads: CASSPGKGTNEKLFF. CDR3 nucleotide sequence: TGTGCCAGCTCACCAGGGAAGGGGACTAATGAAAAACTGTTTTTT.

The V gene is TRBV9, the J gene TRBJ2-1; 10 nucleotides line up with TRBD2. This CDR3 region has 15 residues. The germline V gene encodes CDR1 SGDLS and CDR2 YYNGEE. The ends lost 3 bases at V and 3 bases at J; junction bases unmatched: 3. DNA of the CDR3: TGTGCCAGCAGCGCACTAGCGGGGTTCTACAATGAGCAGTTCTTC. Its translation is CASSALAGFYNEQFF.

The chain combines TRBV5-1 with TRBJ1-6; TRBD1 agrees at 9 bases. CDR1 is SGHRS, CDR2 YFSETQ, per germline. The CDR3 loop spans 14 amino acids. V lost 6 bases, J lost 9 bases, and 7 bases stayed unmatched. The CDR3 nucleotides are TGCGCCAGCACCTCGGGGACAGGGCGTTCACCCCTCCACTTT. Amino acid sequence: CASTSGTGRSPLHF.